Included here is one T cell receptor (beta chain) sequence, with context. Antigen: not known. The sample is drawn from a study of T cell responses to AZD1222 COVID-19 vaccine. Trimming took 3 bases from V and 15 from J, leaving 15 bases between them. The CDR3 loop spans 12 amino acids. Germline loops: CDR1 SNHLY, CDR2 FYNNEI. Notes on the study in general: Dominant at 160-218 and 743-854, vaccine-associated CD4 TCRs also spanned spike.

Clones were read by immunoSEQ multiplex PCR, and TCRdb kept only the in-frame ones, dropping some. The sample consists of 100,000 to 150,000 clones, around 92% of them appearing once. The source of this sequence is an adult in good health. The chain has TRBV2 and TRBJ2-1, with D possibly being TRBD2 (5 bases). The specimen was peripheral blood, collected on day 0 of AZD1222 vaccination. CDR3 DNA sequence: TGTGCCAGCAGTGAGGGTCAGCCTACTAGGTTCTTC. It is translated as CASSEGQPTRFF.